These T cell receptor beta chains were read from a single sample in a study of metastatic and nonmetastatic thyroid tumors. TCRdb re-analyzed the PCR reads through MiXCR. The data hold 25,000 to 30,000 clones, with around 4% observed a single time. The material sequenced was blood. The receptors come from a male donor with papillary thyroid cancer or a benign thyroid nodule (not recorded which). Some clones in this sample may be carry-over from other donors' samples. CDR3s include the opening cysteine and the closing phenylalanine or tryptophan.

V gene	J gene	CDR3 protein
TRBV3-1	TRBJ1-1	CASSQDRRDRGFVETEAFF
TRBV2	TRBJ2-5	CASSLTNLETQYF
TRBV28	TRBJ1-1	CASSAPGRTEAFF
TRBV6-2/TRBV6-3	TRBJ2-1	CASTHGIASDEEFF
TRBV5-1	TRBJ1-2	CASSLVDLSYGYTF
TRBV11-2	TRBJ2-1	CASSLVPLNEQFF
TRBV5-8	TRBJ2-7	CASSFGTSGSEYF
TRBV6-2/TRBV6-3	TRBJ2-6	CASLAGGDPEANVLTF
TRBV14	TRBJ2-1	CASSHQLAGGPYSYNEQFF
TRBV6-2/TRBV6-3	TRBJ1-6	CASSYPGAYNSPLHF
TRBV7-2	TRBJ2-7	CASNMGRSYEQYF
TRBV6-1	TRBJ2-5	CASSYGEGRETQYF
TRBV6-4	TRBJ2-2	CASSDSMEGELFF
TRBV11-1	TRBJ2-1	CASSLRINEQFF
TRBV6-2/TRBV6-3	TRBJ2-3	CASSQSSGGPDTQYF
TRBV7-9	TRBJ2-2	CASSKTSGSNTGELFF